This TCR beta chain was recovered during a study of OX40 agonist ivuxolimab in advanced cancers. Notes on the study in general: At 0.1 to 3.0 mg/kg and by week 6, clonal expansion occurred in CD4+ and CD8+ blood T cells. CD4+ T cells averaged fewer expanded clones than CD8+ T cells.

Concerning this clone: Its specificity is unknown.

Germline V gene lookup returns CDR1 MDHEN and CDR2 SYDVKM. Trimming stripped 9 bases from V and 1 base from J, with 15 bases between. This CDR3 comprises 14 residues. The repertoire was sequenced with immunoSEQ multiplex PCR; TCRdb's copy has only in-frame clones and lacks some. This sample has some 83,000 clones; 86% occur once, and the top ten carry approximately 0.76%. The specimen comprised CD4+ or CD8+ T cells sorted from blood, sampled in a trial of the OX40 agonist ivuxolimab. This receptor was taken from an adult with an advanced solid tumor such as melanoma, head and neck, liver or kidney cancer. The chain is built from TRBV28 and TRBJ1-1; D is ambiguous. CDR3 loop: CASLYSRENTEAFF. Written as DNA, the CDR3 is TGTGCCAGTCTTTACTCGCGCGAGAACACTGAAGCTTTCTTT.